This TCR beta chain was obtained from a study of T cells in Graves' hyperthyroidism and ophthalmopathy (dated by TCRdb to the late 2010s). About the study as a whole: Peripheral blood samples were taken at initial diagnosis, before any treatment was given. A discovery cohort of around 98 patients, about 44 with Graves' ophthalmopathy and approximately 60 with stable Graves' hyperthyroidism, was used to find distinguishing TCR V-J signatures. Whether ophthalmopathy could be predicted prospectively was tested in an independent validation cohort made up of about 18 hyperthyroidism patients plus 17 patients who later progressed to ophthalmopathy. The approximately 100 discovery patients were randomly divided into training and test sets at a 7:3 ratio. In addition, the study compared T-cell repertoires in thyroid tissue and in blood from roughly six Graves' hyperthyroidism patients. Once sampling was done, hyperthyroidism patients were given methimazole at a starting dose of 30 mg daily, whereas ophthalmopathy patients were given high-dose intravenous methylprednisolone. The paper describes TCR Vbeta CDR3 sequencing of about 140 peripheral blood samples, made up of 43 ophthalmopathy patients, some 76 hyperthyroidism patients and 17 progressor patients. Beyond this particular receptor, the publication reports: Most expanded thyroid clonotypes (frequency above 0.001) were also detected in blood, suggesting blood repertoires may reflect thyroid immune responses. In validation, the model predicted progression to ophthalmopathy a median of roughly 6.2 months before onset, with 70% to 71% sensitivity and more than 72% specificity. A model built on a 13 V-J signature distinguished ophthalmopathy from stable hyperthyroidism, reaching 85% to 90% sensitivity and 81.08% specificity in cross-validation and 80%/75% in testing. No statistical method was used to fix the sample size in advance, and group allocation was not hidden from the investigators.

Unmatched junction bases come to 11, with V trimmed by 4 bases and J by 3 bases. Inclusive of the bounding cysteine and phenylalanine, the CDR3 is 16 residues long. The only DNA kept is the CDR3, 48 bases in frame from the first base. For CDR1 and CDR2, the germline V gene lists SGDLS and YYNGEE. TCR beta CDR3 regions were amplified from RNA transcripts. A first-round RT-PCR of the TCR CDR3 used the HTBI primer set with the Qiagen OneStep RT-PCR kit. Libraries were constructed in a second round of multiplex PCR, after which size selection and purification were performed. The libraries were sequenced on an Illumina HiSeq2000 using paired-end 100 bp reads. In the authors' own workflow: SOAPnuke was used to process the raw data, with reads discarded if the reads contained adapters or uncalled bases, had a mean Phred below 15, or lacked an exact constant-primer or identifier match. High-quality paired reads were merged using COPE v1.2.5, and each unique nucleotide sequence was defined as a clonotype. Clonotypes were aligned to IMGT TRBV, TRBD and TRBJ reference segments using MiTCR v1.1. The analysis included only V-J combinations with a frequency above 0.0001, which together covered more than 99% of the repertoires. A TCS score was defined as the ratio of F50 (clonal expansion) to E x V (chaos), with BLOSUM62-based TCRdist applied between CDR3 peptides within each V-J. Welch's t-statistics and random forest reduced 514 V-J features to 13, which were used in a naive Bayes classifier (R e1071). The raw public data were reprocessed by TCRdb itself: fastp quality trimming at Q25, MiXCR clonotype calling, in-frame beta chains only. Each CDR3 protein gets just one entry, which takes the most common genes and DNA from the rows behind it. The V and J calls come from TCRdb's annotation, not from the publication. The sample table shows about 200,000 distinct CDR3 sequences, and about 17% are seen once. More than 50% of the sample is held by the ten biggest clonotypes.

Stable Graves' hyperthyroidism was defined as the absence of progression to ophthalmopathy over 18 months of follow-up. Hyperthyroidism patients were aged 18 to 65 years and newly diagnosed, with disease duration of less than 2 months. Exclusion was applied to patients with uncontrolled infections, other autoimmune diseases, pregnancy or lactation. Diagnoses relied on clinical symptoms, serum thyroxine and TRAb, thyroid ultrasound and orbital computed tomography. PBMCs were isolated from around 10 ml of fresh peripheral blood by Ficoll-Paque density gradient centrifugation. Total RNA was extracted using Trizol reagent, and RNA quality was assessed on an Agilent 2100 Bioanalyzer. In this sample, this clonotype turned up many times. Its antigen is not yet known. The record has no base qualities; no much larger clone is one base away.

The sample was blood. The rearrangement joined TRBV9 to TRBJ2-7, with 9 middle bases fitting TRBD2. The TCR comes from a woman aged 45-60 years with Graves' hyperthyroidism. The CDR3 corresponds to CASSPSVAGGLYEQYF. At the DNA level, the sequence is TGTGCCAGCAGCCCCAGCGTGGCGGGAGGGCTCTACGAGCAGTACTTC.